These T cell receptor beta chains were read from a single sample in a study of blood T cell repertoires in COVID-19. Profiling relied on immunoSEQ multiplex PCR, and the TCRdb table lists in-frame clones only, not all of them. The data hold 310,000 or so clones, with over 75% observed a single time. Sequencing used peripheral blood. The receptors were gathered from a woman between 45 and 60 years old with active or convalescent COVID-19. The CDR3 runs from the conserved cysteine through the conserved F or W.

V gene	J gene	CDR3 protein
TRBV7-6	TRBJ2-5	CASSLVRILQGRETQYF
TRBV15	TRBJ1-2	CATSRVPGAIYGYTF
TRBV6-4	TRBJ1-1	CASSDKRGGDTEAFF
TRBV21-1	TRBJ2-5	CASTEPNRKETQYF
TRBV6-2/TRBV6-3	TRBJ2-1	CASSYSSPGQGWDEQFF
TRBV24-1	TRBJ2-7	CATSDRQGESYEQYF
TRBV3-1/TRBV3-2	TRBJ1-5	CASSQREGLPQHF
TRBV30	TRBJ1-4	CAWGTGQGEKLFF
TRBV27	TRBJ1-4	CASSLVGEGEKLFF
TRBV15	TRBJ2-2	CATSRETGSNTGELFF
TRBV9	TRBJ2-7	CASSPGQGAGYEQYF
TRBV2	TRBJ1-4	CASSTFRDRGDEKLFF
TRBV2	TRBJ2-5	CASKTDRGRGTQYF
TRBV6-5	TRBJ2-1	CASSYGGRGLPEQFF
TRBV27	TRBJ1-5	CASSSTYPGQVVFNRQPQHF
TRBV9	TRBJ1-6	CASSVATESPLHF
TRBV24-1	TRBJ2-1	CATSERFSPNEQFF
TRBV3-1/TRBV3-2	TRBJ1-2	CASSQGAGTGSTF
TRBV21-1	TRBJ2-7	CASSKKRSGTREDYEQYF
TRBV7-9	TRBJ2-2	CASSQEGIHTGELFF
TRBV7-2	TRBJ1-1	CASSLGLMNTEAFF
TRBV20-1	TRBJ1-1	CRVGVNTEAFF
TRBV30	TRBJ1-2	CAFSGDLYGYTF
TRBV7-2	TRBJ1-2	CASSSMTLGVYGYTF
TRBV19	TRBJ2-5	CASSPPGETQYF
TRBV28	TRBJ1-5	CASIVGAVDQPQHF